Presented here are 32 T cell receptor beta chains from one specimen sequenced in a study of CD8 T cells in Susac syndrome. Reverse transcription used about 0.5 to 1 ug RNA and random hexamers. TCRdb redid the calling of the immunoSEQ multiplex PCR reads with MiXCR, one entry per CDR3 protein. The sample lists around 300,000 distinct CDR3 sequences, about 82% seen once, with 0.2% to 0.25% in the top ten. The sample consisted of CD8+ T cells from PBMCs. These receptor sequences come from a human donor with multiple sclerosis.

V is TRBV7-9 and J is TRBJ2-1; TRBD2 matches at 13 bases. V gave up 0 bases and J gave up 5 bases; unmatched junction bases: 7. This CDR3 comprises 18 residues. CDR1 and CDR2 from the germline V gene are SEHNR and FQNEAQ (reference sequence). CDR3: CASSLATSGRVWDNEQFF. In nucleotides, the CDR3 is TGTGCCAGCAGCTTAGCCACTAGCGGGAGGGTCTGGGACAATGAGCAGTTCTTC.

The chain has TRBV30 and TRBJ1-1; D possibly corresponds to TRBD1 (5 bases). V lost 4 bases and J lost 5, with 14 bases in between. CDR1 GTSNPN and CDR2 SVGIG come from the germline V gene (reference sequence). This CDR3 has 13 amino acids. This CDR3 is CAWILSGWTEAFF. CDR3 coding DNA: TGTGCCTGGATTCTATCAGGGTGGACTGAAGCTTTCTTT.

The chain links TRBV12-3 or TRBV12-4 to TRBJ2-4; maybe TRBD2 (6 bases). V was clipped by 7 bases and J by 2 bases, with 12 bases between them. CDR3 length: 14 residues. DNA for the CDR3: TGTGCCAGCACCCCTGGAGGGACCAAAAACATTCAGTACTTC. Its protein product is CASTPGGTKNIQYF.

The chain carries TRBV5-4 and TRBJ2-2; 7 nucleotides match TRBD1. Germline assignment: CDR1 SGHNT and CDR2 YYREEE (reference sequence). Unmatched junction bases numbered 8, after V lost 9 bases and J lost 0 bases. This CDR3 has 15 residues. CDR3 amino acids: CATNPQGTNTGELFF. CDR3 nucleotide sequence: TGTGCCACGAACCCACAGGGGACGAACACCGGGGAGCTGTTTTTT. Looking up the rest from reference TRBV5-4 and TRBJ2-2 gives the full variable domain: ETGVTQSPTHLIKTRGQQVTLRCSSQSGHNTVSWYQQALGQGPQFIFQYYREEENGRGNFPPRFSGLQFPNYSSELNVNALELDDSALYLCATNPQGTNTGELFFGEGSRLTVL.

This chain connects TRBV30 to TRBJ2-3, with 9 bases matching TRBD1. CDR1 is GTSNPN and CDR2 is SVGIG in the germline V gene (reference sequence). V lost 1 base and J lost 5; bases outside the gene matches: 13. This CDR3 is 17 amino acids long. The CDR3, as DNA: TGTGCCTGGAGTGAGAGGGGACAGGGCCTGAGAAGAGATACGCAGTATTTT. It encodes CAWSERGQGLRRDTQYF.

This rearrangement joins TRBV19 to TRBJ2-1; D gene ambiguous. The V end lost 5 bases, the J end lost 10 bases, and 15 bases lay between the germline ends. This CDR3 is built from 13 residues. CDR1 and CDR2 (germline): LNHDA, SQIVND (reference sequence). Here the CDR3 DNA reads TGTGCCAGTAGTCCGATCGGAGTAACCGAGCAGTTCTTC. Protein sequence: CASSPIGVTEQFF.

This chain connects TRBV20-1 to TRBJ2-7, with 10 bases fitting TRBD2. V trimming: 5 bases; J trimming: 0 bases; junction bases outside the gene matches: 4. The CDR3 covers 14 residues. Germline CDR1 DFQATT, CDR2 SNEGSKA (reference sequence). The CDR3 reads CSASGTSVSYEQYF. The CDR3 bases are TGCAGTGCTTCCGGGACTAGCGTCTCCTACGAGCAGTACTTC.

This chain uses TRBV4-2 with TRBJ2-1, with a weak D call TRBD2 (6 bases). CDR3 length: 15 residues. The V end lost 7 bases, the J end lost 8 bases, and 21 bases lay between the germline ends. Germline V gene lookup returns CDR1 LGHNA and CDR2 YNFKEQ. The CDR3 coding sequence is TGTGCCAGCACGGCGGGACCCTCTCTCGACGATGAGCAGTTCTTC. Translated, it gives CASTAGPSLDDEQFF.

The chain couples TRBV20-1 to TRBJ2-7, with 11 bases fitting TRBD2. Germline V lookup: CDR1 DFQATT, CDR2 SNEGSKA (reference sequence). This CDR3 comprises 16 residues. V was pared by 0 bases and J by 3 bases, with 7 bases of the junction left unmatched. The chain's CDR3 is CSARDLAGGVLYEQYF. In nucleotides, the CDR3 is TGCAGTGCTAGAGATCTAGCGGGAGGTGTTCTCTACGAGCAGTACTTC.

The CDR3 DNA follows: TGTGCCAGCCTCACCGCAACAGCTGGGGCCAACGTCCTGACTTTC. Protein sequence: CASLTATAGANVLTF. The chain has TRBV6-4 and TRBJ2-6; D is ambiguous. The CDR3 contains 15 residues. Trimming shortened V by 8 bases and J by 2 bases, and 13 bases separated the two germline ends. The germline CDR1 and CDR2 sequences are MRHNA and SNTAGT.

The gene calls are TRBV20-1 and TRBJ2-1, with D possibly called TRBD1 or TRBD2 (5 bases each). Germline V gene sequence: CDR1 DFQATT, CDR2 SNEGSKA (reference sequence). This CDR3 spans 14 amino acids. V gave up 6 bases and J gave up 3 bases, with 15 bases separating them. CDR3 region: CSAPGLELYNEQFF. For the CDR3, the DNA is TGCAGTGCCCCGGGGCTAGAACTCTACAATGAGCAGTTCTTC.

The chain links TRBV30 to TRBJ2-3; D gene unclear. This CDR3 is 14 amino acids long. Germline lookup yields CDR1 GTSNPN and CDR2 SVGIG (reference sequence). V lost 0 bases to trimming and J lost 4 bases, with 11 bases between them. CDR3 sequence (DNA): TGTGCCTGGAGTGTATTTTCAACGGCAGATACGCAGTATTTT. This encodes CAWSVFSTADTQYF.

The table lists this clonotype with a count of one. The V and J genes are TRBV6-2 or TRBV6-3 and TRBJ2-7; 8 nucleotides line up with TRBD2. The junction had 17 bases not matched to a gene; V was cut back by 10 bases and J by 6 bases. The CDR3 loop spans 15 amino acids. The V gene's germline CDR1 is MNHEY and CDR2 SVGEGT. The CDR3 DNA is TGTGCCACTGGCTGGGGGCCGGGAGGGCCCGGCGAGCAGTACTTC. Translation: CATGWGPGGPGEQYF.

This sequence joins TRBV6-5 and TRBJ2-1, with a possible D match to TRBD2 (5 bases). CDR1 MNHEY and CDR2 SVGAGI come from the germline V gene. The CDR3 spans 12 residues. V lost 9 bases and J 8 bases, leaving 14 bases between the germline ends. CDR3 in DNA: TGTGCCAGTCGGGGAGCCGACGATGAGCAGTTCTTC. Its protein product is CASRGADDEQFF.

As DNA, the CDR3 is TGTGCCAGCAGCCAGGACAGGGGCTATGGCTACACCTTC. Residues: CASSQDRGYGYTF. This chain uses TRBV28 with TRBJ1-2; 9 positions match TRBD1. V was pared by 6 bases and J by 4 bases, with 3 bases of the junction left unmatched. CDR3 size: 13 residues. The germline gives CDR1 MDHEN, CDR2 SYDVKM.

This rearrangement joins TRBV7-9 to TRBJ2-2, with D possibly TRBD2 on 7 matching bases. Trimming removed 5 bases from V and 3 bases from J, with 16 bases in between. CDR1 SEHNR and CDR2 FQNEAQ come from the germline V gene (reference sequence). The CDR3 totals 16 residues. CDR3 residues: CASSRQSGGDTGELFF. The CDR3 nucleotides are TGTGCCAGCAGCCGTCAATCGGGGGGCGACACCGGGGAGCTGTTTTTT.

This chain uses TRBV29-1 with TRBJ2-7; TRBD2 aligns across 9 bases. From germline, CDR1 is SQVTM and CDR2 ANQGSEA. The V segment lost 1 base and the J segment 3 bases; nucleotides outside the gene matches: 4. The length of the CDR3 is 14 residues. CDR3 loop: CSVEVLAGNYEQYF. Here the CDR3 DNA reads TGCAGCGTTGAAGTACTAGCGGGCAACTACGAGCAGTACTTC.

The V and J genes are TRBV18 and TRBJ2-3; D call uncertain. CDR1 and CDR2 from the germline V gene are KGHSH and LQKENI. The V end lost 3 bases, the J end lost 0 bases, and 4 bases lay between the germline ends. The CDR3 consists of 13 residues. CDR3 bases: TGTGCCAGCTCACCTTCTAGCACAGATACGCAGTATTTT. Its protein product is CASSPSSTDTQYF.

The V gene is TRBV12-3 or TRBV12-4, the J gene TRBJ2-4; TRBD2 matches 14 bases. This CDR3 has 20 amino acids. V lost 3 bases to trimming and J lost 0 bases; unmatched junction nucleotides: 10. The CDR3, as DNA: TGTGCCAGCAGTTTTCCACGACTAGCGGGAGGGGCTTTAGCCAAAAACATTCAGTACTTC. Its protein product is CASSFPRLAGGALAKNIQYF.

The CDR3 here is CSARETSVPYNEQFF. CDR3 DNA: TGCAGTGCTAGAGAGACTAGCGTGCCCTACAATGAGCAGTTCTTC. The chain is built from TRBV20-1 and TRBJ2-1; 8 bases agree with TRBD2. The germline CDR1 and CDR2 sequences are DFQATT and SNEGSKA (reference sequence). J was trimmed by 2 bases and V by 0 bases; bases with no gene match: 3. The CDR3 contains 15 residues.

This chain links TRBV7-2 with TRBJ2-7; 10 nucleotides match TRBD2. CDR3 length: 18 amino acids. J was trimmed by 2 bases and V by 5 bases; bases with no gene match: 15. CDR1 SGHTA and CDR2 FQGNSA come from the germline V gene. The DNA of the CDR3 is TGTGCCAGCAGCCTGCCCGCTAGCGGGAGCTTAGATCCCTACGAGCAGTACTTC. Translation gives CASSLPASGSLDPYEQYF.

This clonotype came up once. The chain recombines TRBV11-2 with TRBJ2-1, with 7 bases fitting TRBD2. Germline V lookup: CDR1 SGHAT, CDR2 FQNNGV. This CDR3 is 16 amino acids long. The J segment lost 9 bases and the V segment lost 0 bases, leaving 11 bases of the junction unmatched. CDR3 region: CASSLDLTPSGGEQFF. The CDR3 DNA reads TGTGCCAGCAGCTTAGATTTGACCCCATCGGGGGGTGAGCAGTTCTTC.

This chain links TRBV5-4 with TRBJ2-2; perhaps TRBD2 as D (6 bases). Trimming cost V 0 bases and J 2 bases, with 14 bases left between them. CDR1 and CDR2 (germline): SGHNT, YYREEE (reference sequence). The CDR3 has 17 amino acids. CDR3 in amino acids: CASSLGLHGGNTGELFF. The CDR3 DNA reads TGTGCCAGCAGCTTGGGACTCCACGGGGGAAACACCGGGGAGCTGTTTTTT.

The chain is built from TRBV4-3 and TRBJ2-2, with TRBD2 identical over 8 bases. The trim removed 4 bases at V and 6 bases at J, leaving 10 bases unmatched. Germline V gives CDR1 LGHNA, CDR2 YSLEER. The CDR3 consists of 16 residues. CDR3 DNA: TGCGCCAGCAGCCCCGGACTAGCAGGGGATCCCGGGGAGCTGTTTTTT. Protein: CASSPGLAGDPGELFF.

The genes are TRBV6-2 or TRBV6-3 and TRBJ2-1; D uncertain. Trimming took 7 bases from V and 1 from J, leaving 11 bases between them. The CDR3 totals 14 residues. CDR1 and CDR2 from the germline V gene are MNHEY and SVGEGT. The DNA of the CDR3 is TGTGCCAGCAACCTCTGGGGTTCCTACAATGAGCAGTTCTTC. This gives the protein CASNLWGSYNEQFF.

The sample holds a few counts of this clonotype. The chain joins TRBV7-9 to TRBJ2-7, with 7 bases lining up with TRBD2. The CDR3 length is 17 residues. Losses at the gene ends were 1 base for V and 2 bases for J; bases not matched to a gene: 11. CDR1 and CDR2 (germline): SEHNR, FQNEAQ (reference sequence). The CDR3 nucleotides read TGTGCCAGCAGCTTAGAGCGGGGTCGCGGATCCCCCTACGAGCAGTACTTC. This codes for CASSLERGRGSPYEQYF. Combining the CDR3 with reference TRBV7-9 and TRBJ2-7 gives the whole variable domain DTGVSQNPRHKITKRGQNVTFRCDPISEHNRLYWYRQTLGQGPEFLTYFQNEAQLEKSRLLSDRFSAERPKGSFSTLEIQRTEQGDSAMYLCASSLERGRGSPYEQYFGPGTRLTVT.

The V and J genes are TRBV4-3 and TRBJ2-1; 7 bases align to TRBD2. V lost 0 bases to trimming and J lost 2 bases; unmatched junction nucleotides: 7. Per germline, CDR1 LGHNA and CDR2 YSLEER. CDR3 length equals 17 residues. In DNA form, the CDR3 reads TGCGCCAGCAGCCAAGACCGATCGAGCGGGGCCTACAATGAGCAGTTCTTC. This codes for CASSQDRSSGAYNEQFF.

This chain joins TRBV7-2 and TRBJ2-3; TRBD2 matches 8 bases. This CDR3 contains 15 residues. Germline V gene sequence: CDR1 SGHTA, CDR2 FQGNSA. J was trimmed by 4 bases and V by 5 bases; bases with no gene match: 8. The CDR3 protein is CASSPSDGRADTQYF. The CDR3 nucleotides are TGTGCCAGCAGCCCATCAGACGGGAGGGCAGATACGCAGTATTTT. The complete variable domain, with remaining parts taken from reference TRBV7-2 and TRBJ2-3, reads GAGVSQSPSNKVTEKGKDVELRCDPISGHTALYWYRQSLGQGLEFLIYFQGNSAPDKSGLPSDRFSAERTGGSVSTLTIQRTQQEDSAVYLCASSPSDGRADTQYFGPGTRLTVL.

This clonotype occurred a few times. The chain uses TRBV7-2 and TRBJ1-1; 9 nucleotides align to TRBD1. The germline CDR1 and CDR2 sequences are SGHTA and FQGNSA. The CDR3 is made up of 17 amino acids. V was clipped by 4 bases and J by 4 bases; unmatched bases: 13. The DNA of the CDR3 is TGTGCCAGCAGCTCCTCCTCGGGACAGGGATCGAGCACTGAAGCTTTCTTT. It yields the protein CASSSSSGQGSSTEAFF. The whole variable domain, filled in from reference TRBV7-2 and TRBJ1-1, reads GAGVSQSPSNKVTEKGKDVELRCDPISGHTALYWYRQSLGQGLEFLIYFQGNSAPDKSGLPSDRFSAERTGGSVSTLTIQRTQQEDSAVYLCASSSSSGQGSSTEAFFGQGTRLTVV.

The CDR3 region has the DNA TGCGCCAGCAGCCAAGATACCTTAACCGCTAGCGGGGACAATGAGCAGTTCTTC. Translating it yields CASSQDTLTASGDNEQFF. The chain couples TRBV4-3 to TRBJ2-1, with TRBD2 matching 9 bases. Per germline, CDR1 LGHNA and CDR2 YSLEER. V dropped 0 bases and J dropped 5; count of bases not matched to a gene: 11. CDR3 length: 18 residues.

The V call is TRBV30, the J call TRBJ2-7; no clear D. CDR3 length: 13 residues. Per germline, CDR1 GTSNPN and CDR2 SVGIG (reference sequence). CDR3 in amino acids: CASNSLGSYEQYF. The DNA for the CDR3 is TGTGCTTCTAACTCACTTGGGTCCTACGAGCAGTACTTC.

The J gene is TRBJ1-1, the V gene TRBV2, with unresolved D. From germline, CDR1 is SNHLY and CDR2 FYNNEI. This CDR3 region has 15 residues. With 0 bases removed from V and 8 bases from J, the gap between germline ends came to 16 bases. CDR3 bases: TGTGCCAGCAGTGAAGCGGTCAAACCACTGGGGGAAGCTTTCTTT. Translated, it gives CASSEAVKPLGEAFF.